This T cell receptor beta chain originates from a study of blood T cell repertoires in COVID-19. Assay: immunoSEQ multiplex PCR; the TCRdb copy retains only in-frame clones and omits some. The top ten clones hold around a sixth of a sample with approximately 61,000 clones, about 91% of them seen once. The germline gives CDR1 LGHNA, CDR2 YNFKEQ. The trim removed 4 bases at V and 4 bases at J, leaving 9 bases unmatched. The CDR3 is 18 residues long. The sequencing input was peripheral blood. The clonotype originates from a woman older than 75 with active COVID-19. The chain combines TRBV4-2 with TRBJ2-1; TRBD2 aligns across 14 bases. The CDR3 is CASSPIGLAGGYYNEQFF. CDR3 coding DNA: TGTGCCAGCAGCCCCATTGGACTAGCGGGGGGTTATTACAATGAGCAGTTCTTC.